A single sample is the source of the 3 T cell receptor beta chains below, sequenced in a study of blood T cell repertoires in COVID-19. Assay: immunoSEQ multiplex PCR; the TCRdb copy retains only in-frame clones and omits some. The sample holds a few hundred thousand clones; about 86% are singletons and the top ten take 3.6%. The sequenced material came from peripheral blood. The receptor source for this set is a man younger than 35 with active or convalescent COVID-19.

The rearrangement uses TRBV5-4 and TRBJ2-1; 7 bases are shared with TRBD2. This CDR3 spans 14 amino acids. Per germline, CDR1 SGHNT and CDR2 YYREEE (reference sequence). The junction had 5 bases not matched to a gene; V was cut back by 5 bases and J by 3 bases. The CDR3 DNA is TGTGCCAGCAGTGGGGGGGGGAACTACAATGAGCAGTTCTTC. It specifies CASSGGGNYNEQFF.

This clone was seen only a few times. The chain has TRBV11-3 and TRBJ1-1; 9 positions agree with TRBD1. Germline V lookup: CDR1 SGHNT, CDR2 YENEEA. CDR3 length: 14 residues. The V segment lost 3 bases and the J segment 5 bases; nucleotides outside the gene matches: 4. CDR3 sequence (DNA): TGTGCCAGCAGCTTGACAGGGGGTATAACTGAAGCTTTCTTT. It encodes CASSLTGGITEAFF.

This rearrangement joins TRBV27 to TRBJ2-7; the D is unclear. This CDR3 has 12 amino acids. Germline lookup yields CDR1 MNHEY and CDR2 SMNVEV (reference sequence). The V end lost 8 bases, the J end lost 3 bases, and 11 bases lay between the germline ends. CDR3 region: CASGWAVYEQYF. Here the CDR3 DNA reads TGTGCCAGCGGATGGGCAGTCTACGAGCAGTACTTC.